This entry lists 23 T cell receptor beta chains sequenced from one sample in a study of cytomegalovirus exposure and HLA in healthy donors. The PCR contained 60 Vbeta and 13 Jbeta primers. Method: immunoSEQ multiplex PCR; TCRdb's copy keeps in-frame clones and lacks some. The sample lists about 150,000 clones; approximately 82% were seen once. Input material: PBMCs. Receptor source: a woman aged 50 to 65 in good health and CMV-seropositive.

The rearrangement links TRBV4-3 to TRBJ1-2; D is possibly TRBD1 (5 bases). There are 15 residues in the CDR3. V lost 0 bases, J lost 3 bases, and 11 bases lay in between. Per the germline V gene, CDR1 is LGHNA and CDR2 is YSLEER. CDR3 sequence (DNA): TGCGCCAGCAGCCAAGATGGAGGGGCCCACTATGGCTACACCTTC. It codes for CASSQDGGAHYGYTF.

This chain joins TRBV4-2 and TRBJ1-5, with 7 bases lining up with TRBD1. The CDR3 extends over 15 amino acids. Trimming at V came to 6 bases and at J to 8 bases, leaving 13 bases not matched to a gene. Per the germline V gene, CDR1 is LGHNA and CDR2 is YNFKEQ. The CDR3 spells CASSPQYRGREPQHF. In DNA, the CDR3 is TGTGCCAGCAGTCCCCAATACAGGGGCAGGGAGCCCCAGCATTTT.

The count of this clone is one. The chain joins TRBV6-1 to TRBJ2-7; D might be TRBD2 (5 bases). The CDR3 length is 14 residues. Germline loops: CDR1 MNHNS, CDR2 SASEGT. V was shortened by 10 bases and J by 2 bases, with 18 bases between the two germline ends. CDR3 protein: CATPRAPGAYEQYF. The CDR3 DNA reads TGTGCCACTCCCCGGGCCCCCGGGGCCTACGAGCAGTACTTC.

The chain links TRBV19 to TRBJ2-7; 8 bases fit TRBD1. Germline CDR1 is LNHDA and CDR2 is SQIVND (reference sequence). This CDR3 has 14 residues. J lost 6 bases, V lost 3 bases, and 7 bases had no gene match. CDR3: CASSITGGTSEQYF. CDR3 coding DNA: TGTGCCAGTAGTATTACAGGGGGAACCTCCGAGCAGTACTTC.

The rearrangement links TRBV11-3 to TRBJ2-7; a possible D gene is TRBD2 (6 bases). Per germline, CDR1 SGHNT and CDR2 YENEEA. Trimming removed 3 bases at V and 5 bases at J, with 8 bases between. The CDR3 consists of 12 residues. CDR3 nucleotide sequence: TGTGCCAGCAGCTTCGGAGGGGACGAGCAGTACTTC. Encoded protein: CASSFGGDEQYF.

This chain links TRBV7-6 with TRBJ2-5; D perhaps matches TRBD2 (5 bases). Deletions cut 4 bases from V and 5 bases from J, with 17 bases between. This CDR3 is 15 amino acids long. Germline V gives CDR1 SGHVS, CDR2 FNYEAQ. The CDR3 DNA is TGTGCCAGCAGCTCCGGTCTTGGGCCGGGGGAGACCCAGTACTTC. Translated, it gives CASSSGLGPGETQYF.

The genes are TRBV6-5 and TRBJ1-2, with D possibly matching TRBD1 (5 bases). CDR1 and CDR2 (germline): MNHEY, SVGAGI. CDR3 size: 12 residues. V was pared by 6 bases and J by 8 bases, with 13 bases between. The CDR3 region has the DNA TGTGCCAGCAGGAACCAGGGAAGCGGCTACACCTTC. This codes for CASRNQGSGYTF.

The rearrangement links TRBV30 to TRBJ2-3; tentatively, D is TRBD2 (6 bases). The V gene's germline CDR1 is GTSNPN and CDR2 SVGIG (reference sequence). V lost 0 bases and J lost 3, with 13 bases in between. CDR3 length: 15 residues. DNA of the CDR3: TGTGCCTGGAGTGTGGGGGGTTCGGGAACAGATACGCAGTATTTT. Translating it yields CAWSVGGSGTDTQYF.

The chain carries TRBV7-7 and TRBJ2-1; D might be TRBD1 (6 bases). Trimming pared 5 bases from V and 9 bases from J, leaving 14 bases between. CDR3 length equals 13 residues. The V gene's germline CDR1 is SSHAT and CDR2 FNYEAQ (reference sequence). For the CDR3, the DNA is TGTGCCAGCAGCCAGCACACAGGGACTGAGCAGTTCTTC. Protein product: CASSQHTGTEQFF.

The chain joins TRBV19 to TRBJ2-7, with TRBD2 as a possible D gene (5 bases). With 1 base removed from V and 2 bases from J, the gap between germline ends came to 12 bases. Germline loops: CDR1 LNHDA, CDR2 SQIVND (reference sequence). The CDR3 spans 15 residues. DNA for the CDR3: TGTGCCAGTAGTATAGGCGGGCGAGGAGCCTACGAGCAGTACTTC. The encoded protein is CASSIGGRGAYEQYF.

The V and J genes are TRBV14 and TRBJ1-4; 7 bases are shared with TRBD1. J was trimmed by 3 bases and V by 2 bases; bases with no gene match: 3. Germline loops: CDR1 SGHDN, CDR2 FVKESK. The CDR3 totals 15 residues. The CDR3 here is CASSQNRGANEKLFF. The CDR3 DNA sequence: TGTGCCAGCAGCCAAAACAGGGGAGCTAATGAAAAACTGTTTTTT.

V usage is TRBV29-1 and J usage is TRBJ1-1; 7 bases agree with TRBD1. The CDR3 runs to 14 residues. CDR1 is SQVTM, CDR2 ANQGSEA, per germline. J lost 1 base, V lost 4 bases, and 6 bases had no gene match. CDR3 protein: CSVGVQGRNTEAFF. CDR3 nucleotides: TGCAGCGTTGGGGTACAGGGGAGGAACACTGAAGCTTTCTTT. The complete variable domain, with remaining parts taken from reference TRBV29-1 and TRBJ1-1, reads SAVISQKPSRDICQRGTSLTIQCQVDSQVTMMFWYRQQPGQSLTLIATANQGSEATYESGFVIDKFPISRPNLTFSTLTVSNMSPEDSSIYLCSVGVQGRNTEAFFGQGTRLTVV.

The chain's CDR3 is CAGSSEMTNEQFF. The CDR3 bases are TGTGCCGGGAGCAGTGAGATGACCAATGAGCAGTTCTTC. The V call is TRBV6-1, the J call TRBJ2-1; D is possibly TRBD2 (5 bases). This CDR3 spans 13 amino acids. V lost 11 bases and J 6 bases, leaving 17 bases between the germline ends. Germline CDR1 MNHNS, CDR2 SASEGT.

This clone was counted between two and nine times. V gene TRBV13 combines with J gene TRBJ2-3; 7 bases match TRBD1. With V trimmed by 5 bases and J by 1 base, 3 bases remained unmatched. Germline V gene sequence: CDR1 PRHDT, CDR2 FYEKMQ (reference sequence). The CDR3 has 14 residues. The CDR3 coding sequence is TGTGCCAGCAGCCCCGGGACAGGCACAGATACGCAGTATTTT. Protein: CASSPGTGTDTQYF.

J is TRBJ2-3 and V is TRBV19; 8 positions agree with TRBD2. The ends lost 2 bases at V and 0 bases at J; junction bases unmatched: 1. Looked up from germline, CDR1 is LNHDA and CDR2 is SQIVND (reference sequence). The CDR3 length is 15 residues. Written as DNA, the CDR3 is TGTGCCAGTAGTATAATAGCGGGGAGCACAGATACGCAGTATTTT. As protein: CASSIIAGSTDTQYF.

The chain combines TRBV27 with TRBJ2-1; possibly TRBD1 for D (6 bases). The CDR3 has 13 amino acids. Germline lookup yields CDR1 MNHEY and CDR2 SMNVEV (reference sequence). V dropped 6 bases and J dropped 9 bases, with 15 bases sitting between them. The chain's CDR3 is CASSEMGQLEQFF. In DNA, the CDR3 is TGTGCCAGCAGCGAGATGGGACAACTTGAGCAGTTCTTC.

CDR3 nucleotide sequence: TGCGCCAGCAGCTTGGCAGCGGGTCCCTACAATGAGCAGTTCTTC. It specifies CASSLAAGPYNEQFF. The V gene is TRBV5-1, the J gene TRBJ2-1; D possibly corresponds to TRBD2 (6 bases). Trimming pared 0 bases from V and 2 bases from J, leaving 9 bases between. The length of the CDR3 is 15 residues. Germline lookup yields CDR1 SGHRS and CDR2 YFSETQ.

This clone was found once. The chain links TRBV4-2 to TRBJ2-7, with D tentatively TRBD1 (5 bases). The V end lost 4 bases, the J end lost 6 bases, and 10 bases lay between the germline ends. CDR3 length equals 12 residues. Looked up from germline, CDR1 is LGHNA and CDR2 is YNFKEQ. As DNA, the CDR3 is TGTGCCAGCAGCCCCACAGGTATCGAGCAGTACTTC. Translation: CASSPTGIEQYF.

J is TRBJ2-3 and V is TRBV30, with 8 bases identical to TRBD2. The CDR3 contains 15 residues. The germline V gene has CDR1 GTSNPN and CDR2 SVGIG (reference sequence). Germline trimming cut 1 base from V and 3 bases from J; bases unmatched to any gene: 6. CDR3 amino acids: CAWSGIAGLTDTQYF. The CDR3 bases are TGTGCCTGGAGTGGGATAGCGGGGCTTACAGATACGCAGTATTTT.

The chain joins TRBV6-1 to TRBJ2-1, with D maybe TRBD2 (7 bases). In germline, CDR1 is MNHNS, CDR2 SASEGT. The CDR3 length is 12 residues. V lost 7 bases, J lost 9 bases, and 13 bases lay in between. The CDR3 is CASTRGAGEQFF. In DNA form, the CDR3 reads TGTGCCAGCACCCGGGGGGCCGGTGAGCAGTTCTTC.

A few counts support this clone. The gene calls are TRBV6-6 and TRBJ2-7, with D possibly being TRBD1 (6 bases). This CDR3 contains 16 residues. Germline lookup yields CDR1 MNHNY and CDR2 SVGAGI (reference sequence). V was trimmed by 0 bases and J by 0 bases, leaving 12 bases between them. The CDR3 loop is CASSYSMGHTSYEQYF. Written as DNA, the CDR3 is TGTGCCAGCAGTTACTCTATGGGACACACCTCCTACGAGCAGTACTTC.

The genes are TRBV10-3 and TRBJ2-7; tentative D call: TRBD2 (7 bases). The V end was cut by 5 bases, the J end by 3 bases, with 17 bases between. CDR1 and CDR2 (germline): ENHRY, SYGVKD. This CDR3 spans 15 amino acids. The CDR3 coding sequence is TGTGCCATCAGTCAAGAGGGGGGGGCCAACTACGAGCAGTACTTC. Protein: CAISQEGGANYEQYF.

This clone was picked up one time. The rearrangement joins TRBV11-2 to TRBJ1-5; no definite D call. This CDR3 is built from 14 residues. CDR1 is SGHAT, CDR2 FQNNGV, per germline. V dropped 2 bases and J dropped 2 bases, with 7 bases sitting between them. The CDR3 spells CASSLLGGNQPQHF. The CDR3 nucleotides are TGTGCCAGCAGCTTACTGGGCGGCAATCAGCCCCAGCATTTT.